This T cell receptor beta chain was observed in a study of cytomegalovirus exposure and HLA in healthy donors. 60 Vbeta and 13 Jbeta primers were used in PCR. Clones were read by immunoSEQ multiplex PCR, and TCRdb kept only the in-frame ones, dropping some. This table has about 190,000 clones, 75% to 90% appearing once. The sequencing input was PBMCs. This TCR was sampled from a man aged 35-49 years in good health and CMV-seropositive.

Written as DNA, the CDR3 is TGCGCCAGCAGCTTGGGCCGGAGGGAGCAGTACTTC. Amino acids: CASSLGRREQYF. The chain is built from TRBV5-1 and TRBJ2-7; D is possibly TRBD2 (5 bases). Trimming left V 0 bases short and J 7 bases short, with 8 bases between. CDR3 length: 12 residues. In germline, CDR1 is SGHRS, CDR2 YFSETQ.